The 17 T cell receptor beta chains given below trace back to one sample, sequenced in a study of blood T cell repertoires in COVID-19. Data came from immunoSEQ multiplex PCR; TCRdb stores just in-frame clones and leaves some out. The table lists 250,000 to 300,000 clones, more than 75% of them singletons, with 2% to 2.5% in the top ten. Sequences were obtained from PBMCs or T cells enriched from blood (not recorded which). The receptors were gathered from an older woman in a cohort exposed to, infected with or recovered from COVID-19 (not recorded which).

This clone has just one count. V usage is TRBV28 and J usage is TRBJ2-3; TRBD2 aligns across 7 bases. The CDR3 spans 12 residues. V lost 2 bases, J lost 7 bases, and 0 bases stayed unmatched. The germline CDR1 and CDR2 sequences are MDHEN and SYDVKM. CDR3 in amino acids: CASSLGTNTQYF. In DNA form, the CDR3 reads TGTGCCAGCAGTTTAGGGACTAATACGCAGTATTTT.

This sequence joins TRBV15 and TRBJ2-1, with 9 bases fitting TRBD2. The J segment lost 5 bases and the V segment lost 5 bases, leaving 4 bases of the junction unmatched. In germline, CDR1 is LNHNV, CDR2 YYDKDF (reference sequence). The CDR3 totals 14 residues. CDR3 loop: CATSSLAGNNEQFF. The CDR3 bases are TGTGCCACCAGCTCCCTAGCGGGGAACAATGAGCAGTTCTTC. The entire variable domain, with the rest obtained from reference TRBV15 and TRBJ2-1, is as follows: DAMVIQNPRYQVTQFGKPVTLSCSQTLNHNVMYWYQQKSSQAPKLLFHYYDKDFNNEADTPDNFQSRRPNTSFCFLDIRSPGLGDTAMYLCATSSLAGNNEQFFGPGTRLTVL.

The chain combines TRBV14 with TRBJ1-4, with D unclear. This CDR3 has 13 amino acids. Looked up from germline, CDR1 is SGHDN and CDR2 is FVKESK. The V end lost 2 bases, the J end lost 7 bases, and 8 bases lay between the germline ends. CDR3: CASSQSWAEKLFF. CDR3 nucleotide sequence: TGTGCCAGCAGCCAATCTTGGGCTGAAAAACTGTTTTTT.

The genes are TRBV1 and TRBJ2-1; the table's D call of TRBD2 was not tested on the DNA. TRBV1 is listed as a pseudogene. This CDR3 contains 16 residues. The CDR3 spells CTSSQSGTSGINEQFF. CDR3 nucleotides: TGCACCAGCAGCCAATCCGGGACTAGCGGGATCAATGAGCAGTTCTTC.

CDR3 coding DNA: TGTGCCTGGAGTACCTTGGGGGGAGGGTCCTATAATTCACCCCTCCACTTT. Translation: CAWSTLGGGSYNSPLHF. The chain recombines TRBV30 with TRBJ1-6; D perhaps matches TRBD1 (5 bases). Germline V gene lookup returns CDR1 GTSNPN and CDR2 SVGIG (reference sequence). The CDR3 has 17 residues. Trimming cost V 2 bases and J 1 base, with 15 bases left between them.

The chain has TRBV27 and TRBJ2-3, with TRBD2 identical over 7 bases. The V gene's germline CDR1 is MNHEY and CDR2 SMNVEV (reference sequence). This CDR3 region has 15 residues. V was clipped by 4 bases and J by 1 base; unmatched bases: 5. The CDR3 region is CASSSREGGTDTQYF. The DNA for the CDR3 is TGTGCCAGCAGTTCGAGGGAGGGAGGCACAGATACGCAGTATTTT.

CDR3 sequence reads: CASSVPLDRPAGGAFF. CDR3 bases: TGTGCCAGCAGCGTCCCATTGGACAGGCCTGCTGGTGGAGCTTTCTTT. The chain links TRBV9 to TRBJ1-1, with 7 bases aligning to TRBD1. This CDR3 comprises 16 residues. From germline, CDR1 is SGDLS and CDR2 YYNGEE. V trimming: 2 bases; J trimming: 10 bases; junction bases outside the gene matches: 17.

The chain has TRBV5-4 and TRBJ2-7; 9 bases match TRBD1. V shed 9 bases, J shed 2 bases, and the junction held 18 bases outside the gene matches. Per germline, CDR1 SGHNT and CDR2 YYREEE (reference sequence). CDR3 length: 17 amino acids. The CDR3 reads CAIRDRERSEGPYEQYF. DNA of the CDR3: TGTGCCATCCGGGACAGGGAAAGGTCAGAGGGGCCCTACGAGCAGTACTTC.

The chain combines TRBV24-1 with TRBJ2-7, with 11 bases matching TRBD2. The CDR3 is made up of 14 amino acids. V was pared by 7 bases and J by 1 base, with 2 bases of the junction left unmatched. Per germline, CDR1 KGHDR and CDR2 SFDVKD. The CDR3 bases are TGTGCCACCAGCACTAGCGGGGGTTCCTACGAGCAGTACTTC. It encodes CATSTSGGSYEQYF.

The chain recombines TRBV6-2 or TRBV6-3 with TRBJ2-1; 8 nucleotides match TRBD2. CDR3 length equals 19 residues. Germline CDR1 MNHEY, CDR2 SVGEGT. The J segment lost 2 bases and the V segment lost 6 bases, leaving 18 bases of the junction unmatched. The CDR3 nucleotides read TGTGCCAGCAGCCCCCTTACTTTAGCGGGATTTGGGACCTACAATGAGCAGTTCTTC. It codes for CASSPLTLAGFGTYNEQFF.

As regards this clone: Other DNA sequences from this sample encode an identical CDR3 as well. This chain joins TRBV19 and TRBJ2-3, with 8 bases fitting TRBD2. The CDR3 sequence is 16 residues long. Germline CDR1 LNHDA, CDR2 SQIVND (reference sequence). V shed 5 bases and J 0 bases; nucleotides not matched to a gene: 7. As DNA, the CDR3 is TGTGCCAGTAGTTTGCTAGCGGGCGCTAGCACAGATACGCAGTATTTT. Translation gives CASSLLAGASTDTQYF. Full variable domain (missing parts from reference TRBV19 and TRBJ2-3): DGGITQSPKYLFRKEGQNVTLSCEQNLNHDAMYWYRQDPGQGLRLIYYSQIVNDFQKGDIAEGYSVSREKKESFPLTVTSAQKNPTAFYLCASSLLAGASTDTQYFGPGTRLTVL.

The chain couples TRBV7-8 to TRBJ2-7; 7 nucleotides agree with TRBD2. V shed 2 bases, J shed 5 bases, and the junction held 12 bases outside the gene matches. Germline V gives CDR1 SGHVS, CDR2 FQNEAQ. This CDR3 contains 16 residues. The CDR3 protein is CASSLLTGGRRNEQYF. In DNA, the CDR3 is TGTGCCAGCAGCTTACTCACGGGGGGACGCCGAAACGAGCAGTACTTC.

This clone was observed a single time. The gene calls are TRBV10-1 and TRBJ2-2; perhaps TRBD1 as D (5 bases). V lost 2 bases and J 4 bases, leaving 5 bases between the germline ends. The CDR3 contains 13 residues. The germline gives CDR1 WNHNN, CDR2 SYGVQD (reference sequence). The CDR3 sequence is CASSEDSTGELFF. The DNA of the CDR3 is TGCGCCAGCAGTGAGGACAGCACCGGGGAGCTGTTTTTT.

The gene calls are TRBV6-5 and TRBJ1-1, with 8 bases lining up with TRBD1. The junction had 7 bases not matched to a gene; V was cut back by 6 bases and J by 10 bases. Germline V gene sequence: CDR1 MNHEY, CDR2 SVGAGI. This CDR3 spans 12 amino acids. CDR3 bases: TGTGCCAGCAGCGACAGGGGCCGAGGAGCTTTCTTT. It yields the protein CASSDRGRGAFF.

The genes are TRBV15 and TRBJ2-1, with D maybe TRBD1 (5 bases). V lost 6 bases and J lost 0, with 18 bases in between. The CDR3 loop spans 17 amino acids. Per germline, CDR1 LNHNV and CDR2 YYDKDF (reference sequence). The CDR3 coding sequence is TGTGCCACCAGAAATGGGGCCAAACCGAGCTCCTACAATGAGCAGTTCTTC. Amino acids: CATRNGAKPSSYNEQFF.

This clone was seen only once. The rearrangement uses TRBV5-1 and TRBJ2-1, with 8 bases identical to TRBD1. This CDR3 is 16 amino acids long. V was clipped by 4 bases and J by 2 bases; unmatched bases: 8. Germline loops: CDR1 SGHRS, CDR2 YFSETQ. CDR3 in amino acids: CASSPPGTGAYNEQFF. CDR3 bases: TGCGCCAGCAGCCCCCCCGGGACAGGAGCCTACAATGAGCAGTTCTTC.

The chain uses TRBV19 and TRBJ1-1; D gene ambiguous. CDR1 is LNHDA and CDR2 is SQIVND in the germline V gene (reference sequence). The CDR3 loop spans 13 amino acids. Trimming stripped 4 bases from V and 7 bases from J, with 13 bases between. CDR3 sequence (DNA): TGTGCCAGTAGTACCGGGAGGGTCGGTGAAGCTTTCTTT. This sequence encodes CASSTGRVGEAFF.